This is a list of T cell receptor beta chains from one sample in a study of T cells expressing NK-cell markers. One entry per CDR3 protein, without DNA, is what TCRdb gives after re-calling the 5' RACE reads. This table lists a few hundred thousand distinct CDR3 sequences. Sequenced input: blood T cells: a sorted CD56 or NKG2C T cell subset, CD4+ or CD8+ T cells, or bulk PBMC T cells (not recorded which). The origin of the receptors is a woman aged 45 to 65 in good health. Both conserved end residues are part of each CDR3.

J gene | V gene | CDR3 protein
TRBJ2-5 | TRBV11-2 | CASSQGTSGSVFGETQYF
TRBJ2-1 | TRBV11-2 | CASSPLLTPYNEQFF
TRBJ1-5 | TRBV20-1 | CSAKSGLDQPQHF
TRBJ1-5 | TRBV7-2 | CASSLRDRGLNQPQHF
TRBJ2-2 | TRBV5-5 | CASSFWGAGELFF
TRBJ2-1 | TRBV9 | CASSVGERGSYNEQFF
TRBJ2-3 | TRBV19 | CASSIKGWEGDTQYF
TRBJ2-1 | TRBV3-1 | CASSPWTSGRWDEQFF
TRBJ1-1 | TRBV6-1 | CASVMRGMNTEAFF
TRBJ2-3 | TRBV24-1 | CATSPGGPTDTQYF
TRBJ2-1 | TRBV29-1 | CSVEEGTNEQFF
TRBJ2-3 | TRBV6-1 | CASRTGTGGNTQYF
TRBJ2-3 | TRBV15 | CATSSDITSTDTQYF
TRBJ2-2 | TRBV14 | CASSETSTGELFF
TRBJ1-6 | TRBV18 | CASSPSTGGSVGALHF
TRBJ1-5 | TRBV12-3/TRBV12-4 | CASSLAGSHQPQHF
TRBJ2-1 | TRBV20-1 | CSARLTAEGGPPHEQFF
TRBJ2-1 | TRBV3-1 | CASSYRTSGKGEQFF
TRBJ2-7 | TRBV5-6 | CASSLEAGGGHEQYF
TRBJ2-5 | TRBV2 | CASSPPWSGETQYF
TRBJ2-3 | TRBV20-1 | CSAWGPGVGSNTDTQYF
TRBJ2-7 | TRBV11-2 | CASRTIPQGKQYF
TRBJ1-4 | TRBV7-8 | CASTIGGRGNEKLFF
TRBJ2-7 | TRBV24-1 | CATIGQSYEQYF
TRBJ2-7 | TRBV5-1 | CASSLAPGRSYEQYF
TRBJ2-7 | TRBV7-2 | CASSWRQGGSYEQYF
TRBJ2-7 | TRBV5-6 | CASSRGTSGSYEQYF
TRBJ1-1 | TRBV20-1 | CSARTPDRPGTEAFF
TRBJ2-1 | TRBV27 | CASSLSGQEREGMCEQFF
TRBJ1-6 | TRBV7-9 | CASSLDGTTSPLHF
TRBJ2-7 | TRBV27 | CASRPTSGIFNEQYF
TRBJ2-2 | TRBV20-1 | CSASPGPLTGELFF
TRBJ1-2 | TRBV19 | CASSKIQGAQTDGYTF
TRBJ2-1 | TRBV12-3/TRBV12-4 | CASRPGTGSDNEQFF
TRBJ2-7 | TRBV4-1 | CASSHAQGKYEQYF
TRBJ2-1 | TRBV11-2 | CASSLWLAGSSYNEQFF
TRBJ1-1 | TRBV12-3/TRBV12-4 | CASSPTGKSPTEAFF
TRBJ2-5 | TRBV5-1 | CASSLGGGRETQYF
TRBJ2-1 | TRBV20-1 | CSAIERGNEQFF
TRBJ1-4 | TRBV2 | CASSEGTLFEKLFF
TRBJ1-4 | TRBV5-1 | CASSAEQGGFGKLFF
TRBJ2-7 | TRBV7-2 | CASSLKVGEQYF